What follows describes a single T cell receptor beta chain. The germline V gene has CDR1 KGHDR and CDR2 SFDVKD. With 3 bases clipped from V and 4 bases from J, the junction kept 2 bases outside the gene matches. This CDR3 is built from 15 residues. This sample is drawn from a study of blood T cell repertoires in COVID-19. Study-wide context: The United States, Italy and Spain were the sources of the acute and convalescent COVID-19 samples. Sources were T cells, B-cell-depleted T cells, or PBMCs; the material itself was cDNA or gDNA.

In the authors' workflow: Amplifying reference gene primers gave estimates of nucleated cell counts. The data were produced by immunoSEQ multiplex PCR, yet TCRdb's version contains in-frame clones alone and is incomplete. V, J and clone size reflect that table, while D and trimming were determined from the DNA. The sample records 70,000 to 100,000 clones, about two thirds being singletons. The chain uses TRBV24-1 and TRBJ2-1; 10 nucleotides match TRBD2. Sequencing was performed on peripheral blood. The receptor comes from a woman aged 60-70 years in a cohort sampled during active or convalescent COVID-19. The CDR3 DNA reads TGTGCCACCAGTGATAGCGGGGGGGTTTACAATGAGCAGTTCTTC. It specifies CATSDSGGVYNEQFF.